This passage covers 30 T cell receptor beta chains from one sample sequenced in a study of blood T cell repertoires in COVID-19. The data were produced by immunoSEQ multiplex PCR, yet TCRdb's version contains in-frame clones alone and is incomplete. Counted here are about 69,000 clones, 82% occurring once; the ten biggest clones make up around 10%. The sample comprised peripheral blood. All receptors derive from a woman older than 75 with acute or convalescent COVID-19.

The V call is TRBV6-2 or TRBV6-3, the J call TRBJ2-7; 10 nucleotides agree with TRBD1. V lost 5 bases, J lost 6 bases, and 7 bases stayed unmatched. The CDR3 is 14 residues long. From germline, CDR1 is MNHEY and CDR2 SVGEGT. The CDR3 loop is CASSLSGTGVEQYF. CDR3 DNA: TGTGCCAGCAGTCTCTCCGGGACAGGGGTCGAGCAGTACTTC.

J is TRBJ2-7 and V is TRBV5-5; 7 nucleotides agree with TRBD2. Trimming at V came to 4 bases and at J to 3 bases, leaving 4 bases not matched to a gene. Germline values: CDR1 SGHKS, CDR2 YYEKEE (reference sequence). This CDR3 contains 13 residues. The CDR3 is CASSPGLLYEQYF. The DNA for the CDR3 is TGTGCCAGCAGCCCGGGACTACTCTACGAGCAGTACTTC.

This clone was seen a few times. The genes are TRBV10-1 and TRBJ1-1; 9 nucleotides align to TRBD1. The J segment lost 5 bases and the V segment lost 6 bases, leaving 4 bases of the junction unmatched. Germline V CDR1 and CDR2: WNHNN, SYGVQD (reference sequence). The CDR3 is 13 amino acids. CDR3 sequence reads: CASRGQGNTEAFF. Here the CDR3 DNA reads TGCGCCAGCAGAGGACAGGGGAATACTGAAGCTTTCTTT.

V gene TRBV5-5 combines with J gene TRBJ1-6; tentatively, D is TRBD1 (6 bases). Germline V lookup: CDR1 SGHKS, CDR2 YYEKEE (reference sequence). Between the trimmed V and J ends, which lost 4 bases and 10 bases, there was a span of 21 bases. The CDR3 loop spans 16 amino acids. The CDR3 DNA is TGTGCCAGCAGCCACGAAGCGACCAGGGGCGGATCACCCCTCCACTTT. Translation: CASSHEATRGGSPLHF. Based on the CDR3 plus reference TRBV5-5 and TRBJ1-6, the full variable domain is DAGVTQSPTHLIKTRGQQVTLRCSPISGHKSVSWYQQVLGQGPQFIFQYYEKEERGRGNFPDRFSARQFPNYSSELNVNALLLGDSALYLCASSHEATRGGSPLHFGNGTRLTVT.

The chain uses TRBV19 and TRBJ2-5, with 8 bases fitting TRBD2. V dropped 5 bases and J dropped 5; count of bases not matched to a gene: 16. CDR3 length: 17 residues. Germline V gives CDR1 LNHDA, CDR2 SQIVND (reference sequence). As DNA, the CDR3 is TGTGCCAGTAGTCGAAGTATTTTCGGCGGGGGGCGGGAGACCCAGTACTTC. Protein: CASSRSIFGGGRETQYF.

This clone was seen a few times. The rearrangement links TRBV6-1 to TRBJ1-3, with a possible D match to TRBD1 (5 bases). The CDR3 loop spans 17 amino acids. V shed 2 bases and J shed 0 bases, with 14 bases lying between them. The germline V gene has CDR1 MNHNS and CDR2 SASEGT. As DNA, the CDR3 is TGTGCCAGCAGTGAATCAGGGCTACTCCGCTCTGGAAACACCATATATTTT. This gives the protein CASSESGLLRSGNTIYF.

The gene calls are TRBV5-5 and TRBJ1-1, with D possibly TRBD1 on 5 matching bases. Germline lookup yields CDR1 SGHKS and CDR2 YYEKEE (reference sequence). The V gene lost 5 bases and the J gene lost 8 bases, with 22 bases spanning the gap. CDR3 length: 15 residues. The CDR3 loop is CASSTTAGTPAEAFF. Here the CDR3 DNA reads TGTGCCAGCAGTACAACAGCCGGGACTCCGGCGGAAGCTTTCTTT.

This chain uses TRBV14 with TRBJ1-2; D may be TRBD1 (5 bases). The CDR3 contains 15 residues. Trimming removed 4 bases from V and 0 bases from J, with 12 bases in between. Germline V gene lookup returns CDR1 SGHDN and CDR2 FVKESK. Here the CDR3 DNA reads TGTGCCAGCAGCCCCTCGACAGCCCCTAACTATGGCTACACCTTC. Amino acid sequence: CASSPSTAPNYGYTF.

This clone was seen many times. This CDR3 is CASSIEPGANQPQHF. In DNA form, the CDR3 reads TGTGCCAGTAGTATAGAGCCAGGGGCCAATCAGCCCCAGCATTTT. The chain recombines TRBV19 with TRBJ1-5; perhaps TRBD1 as D (6 bases). Germline V CDR1 and CDR2: LNHDA, SQIVND (reference sequence). The V end was cut by 0 bases, the J end by 3 bases, with 9 bases between. The CDR3 loop spans 15 amino acids.

This chain uses TRBV7-3 with TRBJ1-1, with a tentative D call TRBD1 (5 bases). The CDR3 is 14 amino acids. Trimming took off 5 bases at V and 4 bases at J, with 14 bases between the two ends. Germline values: CDR1 SGHTA, CDR2 FQGTGA. The CDR3 sequence: CASSLRGGGTEAFF. DNA of the CDR3: TGTGCCAGCAGCCTCCGGGGGGGTGGCACTGAAGCTTTCTTT.

This clone was observed a few times. The rearrangement joins TRBV4-1 to TRBJ1-2; D gene uncertain. Trimming pared 2 bases from V and 7 bases from J, leaving 17 bases between. The CDR3 runs 15 residues. The germline CDR1 and CDR2 sequences are MGHRA and YSYEKL. This CDR3 is CASSQSSLDRGGYTF. CDR3 sequence (DNA): TGCGCCAGCAGCCAATCTTCTCTGGATCGGGGTGGCTACACCTTC.

The chain links TRBV4-1 to TRBJ1-1; TRBD1 matches 8 bases. Unmatched junction bases numbered 7, after V lost 1 base and J lost 6 bases. CDR1 is MGHRA, CDR2 YSYEKL, per germline. The CDR3 extends over 15 amino acids. In nucleotides, the CDR3 is TGCGCCAGCAGCCAAGTCGGACAGGGTGGCCCTGAAGCTTTCTTT. Residues: CASSQVGQGGPEAFF.

The chain uses TRBV3-1 (or the pseudogene TRBV3-2) and TRBJ1-1; no firm D call. V dropped 5 bases and J dropped 1 base, with 14 bases sitting between them. There are 15 residues in the CDR3. Germline assignment: CDR1 LGHDT and CDR2 YNNKEL (reference sequence). The CDR3 reads CASSIPGTRNTEAFF. CDR3 DNA sequence: TGTGCCAGCAGCATACCTGGAACTAGGAACACTGAAGCTTTCTTT.

In its sample, this clone was seen once. The chain links TRBV24-1 to TRBJ1-4, with D unclear. The CDR3 extends over 17 amino acids. Germline V gene sequence: CDR1 KGHDR, CDR2 SFDVKD. Trimming pared 8 bases from V and 0 bases from J, leaving 18 bases between. The CDR3 spells CATISVEKTPTNEKLFF. CDR3 bases: TGTGCCACCATCTCGGTTGAGAAAACCCCAACTAATGAAAAACTGTTTTTT.

V gene TRBV6-5 combines with J gene TRBJ2-3, with 8 bases that match TRBD2. The ends lost 7 bases at V and 3 bases at J; junction bases unmatched: 9. The CDR3 has 15 amino acids. The V gene's germline CDR1 is MNHEY and CDR2 SVGAGI. The CDR3 DNA reads as TGTGCCAGCACCCTACGGGGGGGCCTGACAGATACGCAGTATTTT. This gives the protein CASTLRGGLTDTQYF.

The chain combines TRBV5-1 with TRBJ1-2; TRBD1 aligns across 10 bases. The CDR3 spans 14 residues. From germline, CDR1 is SGHRS and CDR2 YFSETQ. J lost 7 bases, V lost 0 bases, and 3 bases had no gene match. In DNA, the CDR3 is TGCGCCAGCAGCTTGGCGACAGGGGGCAGTGGCTACACCTTC. Protein product: CASSLATGGSGYTF.

J is TRBJ2-3 and V is TRBV5-1, with 7 bases fitting TRBD2. Trimming removed 4 bases from V and 1 base from J; junction bases left unmatched: 6. Germline CDR1 and CDR2: SGHRS and YFSETQ. CDR3 length: 15 residues. CDR3 loop: CASSLNSGGTDTQYF. The CDR3, as DNA: TGCGCCAGCAGCCTCAACAGCGGGGGCACAGATACGCAGTATTTT.

This chain links TRBV14 with TRBJ1-3; D remains unclear. CDR3 length: 14 amino acids. V gave up 4 bases and J gave up 1 base, with 8 bases separating them. Germline V lookup: CDR1 SGHDN, CDR2 FVKESK. The CDR3 here is CASSPFISGNTIYF. The CDR3, as DNA: TGTGCCAGCAGCCCCTTTATATCTGGAAACACCATATATTTT. Filled out from reference TRBV14 and TRBJ1-3, the complete variable domain reads EAGVTQFPSHSVIEKGQTVTLRCDPISGHDNLYWYRRVMGKEIKFLLHFVKESKQDESGMPNNRFLAERTGGTYSTLKVQPAELEDSGVYFCASSPFISGNTIYFGEGSWLTVV.

This clone was seen only once. J is TRBJ2-7 and V is TRBV20-1, with 8 bases identical to TRBD2. Trimming took 3 bases from V and 1 from J; bases not matched to a gene: 11. CDR3 length equals 16 residues. The germline gives CDR1 DFQATT, CDR2 SNEGSKA (reference sequence). The CDR3 here is CSASLRRGALSYEQYF. The CDR3 nucleotides read TGCAGTGCTAGTTTGAGGCGGGGGGCCCTGTCCTACGAGCAGTACTTC.

This clone showed up just once. The V and J genes are TRBV5-1 and TRBJ1-4; D is unresolved. From germline, CDR1 is SGHRS and CDR2 YFSETQ. The CDR3 length is 16 residues. V was cut by 0 bases and J by 3 bases, with 12 bases left in between. CDR3 nucleotides: TGCGCCAGCAGCTTGGTTTCTGCGGCAGCTAATGAAAAACTGTTTTTT. It specifies CASSLVSAAANEKLFF.

This chain joins TRBV6-6 and TRBJ2-1; 9 bases line up with TRBD2. CDR1 is MNHNY, CDR2 SVGAGI, per germline (reference sequence). This CDR3 region has 15 residues. The V segment lost 6 bases and the J segment 6 bases; nucleotides outside the gene matches: 9. CDR3 DNA: TGTGCCAGCAGCCCGGGACTAGCTGCGAGCAATGAGCAGTTCTTC. It encodes CASSPGLAASNEQFF.

J is TRBJ2-3 and V is TRBV5-1; tentative D call: TRBD2 (6 bases). This CDR3 is 16 amino acids long. The V end was cut by 0 bases, the J end by 5 bases, with 16 bases between. Germline V CDR1 and CDR2: SGHRS, YFSETQ. DNA of the CDR3: TGCGCCAGCAGCTTGGGGGGGGACCCCACGGTAGATACGCAGTATTTT. Translated, it gives CASSLGGDPTVDTQYF.

The chain joins TRBV21-1 to TRBJ1-3. TRBV21-1 is a pseudogene segment. This CDR3 region has 18 residues. The CDR3 coding sequence is TGTGCCAGCAGCAAACGTTGGGAGGGGGAGCATTCCGGAAACACCATATATTTT. This codes for CASSKRWEGEHSGNTIYF.

The chain uses TRBV5-1 and TRBJ2-3, with TRBD1 identical over 8 bases. Germline CDR1 reads SGHRS; CDR2 reads YFSETQ. CDR3 size: 13 residues. Trimming at V came to 7 bases and at J to 5 bases, leaving 6 bases not matched to a gene. The CDR3, as DNA: TGCGCCAGCGACAGGGGAGGAGGAGATACGCAGTATTTT. The encoded protein is CASDRGGGDTQYF. The variable domain in full, with the rest retrieved from reference TRBV5-1 and TRBJ2-3, is KAGVTQTPRYLIKTRGQQVTLSCSPISGHRSVSWYQQTPGQGLQFLFEYFSETQRNKGNFPGRFSGRQFSNSRSEMNVSTLELGDSALYLCASDRGGGDTQYFGPGTRLTVL.

Details on this clone: One end of the junction varies from germline; a read error may be responsible. The chain uses TRBV7-7 and TRBJ1-1; D is undetermined. Germline V gene lookup returns CDR1 SSHAT and CDR2 FNYEAQ (reference sequence). CDR3 length: 13 residues. The CDR3 sequence is CASSLGSDTEAFF. CDR3 bases: TGTGCTAGCAGCTTAGGATCGGACACTGAAGCTTTCTTT.

This chain uses TRBV6-5 with TRBJ2-7, with 7 bases lining up with TRBD2. Trimming removed 6 bases from V and 4 bases from J; junction bases left unmatched: 9. The germline gives CDR1 MNHEY, CDR2 SVGAGI. The CDR3 runs 14 residues. CDR3 loop: CASSEQTSWYEQYF. CDR3 nucleotide sequence: TGTGCCAGCAGCGAGCAGACTAGCTGGTACGAGCAGTACTTC.

This chain uses TRBV5-4 with TRBJ2-5, with 11 positions matching TRBD2. The CDR3 is 16 amino acids. The J segment lost 3 bases and the V segment lost 1 base, leaving 5 bases of the junction unmatched. Germline CDR1 reads SGHNT; CDR2 reads YYREEE (reference sequence). The CDR3 spells CASSLLAGGQEETQYF. The CDR3, as DNA: TGTGCCAGCAGCTTGCTAGCGGGGGGCCAAGAAGAGACCCAGTACTTC.

The rearrangement links TRBV19 to TRBJ2-3, with TRBD2 identical over 8 bases. CDR3 size: 16 residues. In germline, CDR1 is LNHDA, CDR2 SQIVND (reference sequence). With 4 bases clipped from V and 3 bases from J, the junction kept 9 bases outside the gene matches. CDR3 amino acids: CASSSTRGAATDTQYF. CDR3 in DNA: TGTGCCAGTAGTAGTACGCGGGGGGCCGCGACAGATACGCAGTATTTT.

The V call is TRBV27, the J call TRBJ2-2; tentative D call: TRBD2 (5 bases). Deletions cut 7 bases from V and 7 bases from J, with 19 bases between. CDR1 is MNHEY, CDR2 SMNVEV, per germline (reference sequence). This CDR3 contains 15 residues. CDR3 in DNA: TGTGCCAGCAAATTCCCGGGTAAAGGAGGCGGGGAGCTGTTTTTT. This gives the protein CASKFPGKGGGELFF.

The rearrangement uses TRBV30 and TRBJ1-2; D ambiguous. The CDR3 is 12 amino acids. Germline V gene sequence: CDR1 GTSNPN, CDR2 SVGIG (reference sequence). V was pared by 5 bases and J by 8 bases, with 15 bases between. The chain's CDR3 is CAWGWPGQGYTF. The CDR3 nucleotides read TGTGCCTGGGGCTGGCCAGGTCAAGGCTACACCTTC.